The entry below describes one T cell receptor beta chain. Its specificity is unknown. The record originates from a study of OX40 agonist ivuxolimab in advanced cancers. Broader study findings: Expanded peripheral T cells had an undetermined antigen specificity.

Sequenced by immunoSEQ multiplex PCR; TCRdb stores in-frame clones only, minus some. This repertoire shows fewer than 85,000 clones, approximately 86% found once; its top ten account for 1.5% to 2%. The CDR3 runs 19 residues. CDR1 and CDR2 (germline): MNHEY, SMNVEV (reference sequence). V lost 2 bases and J 0 bases, leaving 19 bases between the germline ends. The rearrangement links TRBV27 to TRBJ2-2, with D possibly TRBD1 on 6 matching bases. The sequencing used CD4+ or CD8+ T cells sorted from blood, collected in a trial of the OX40 agonist ivuxolimab. This sequence was found in an adult with an advanced solid tumor such as melanoma, head and neck, liver or kidney cancer. The CDR3 DNA reads as TGTGCCAGCAGTTTAAGGGGGACACAGGGCGCATCGAACACCGGGGAGCTGTTTTTT. Translating gives CASSLRGTQGASNTGELFF.